There are a few counts of the clone carrying this T cell receptor beta chain. Its matching antigen is unknown. The V gene's germline CDR1 is MNHNS and CDR2 SASEGT. V was pared by 5 bases and J by 5 bases, with 18 bases between. The CDR3 totals 15 residues. TCRdb reprocessed the reads with MiXCR, giving one entry per CDR3 protein. Among about 890,000 distinct CDR3 sequences listed, around 32% were seen once. This entry comes from a study of T cell repertoires in cytomegalovirus infection. Study-level background: Researchers turned to recently identified HLA-C-restricted CMV epitopes as well as well-studied HLA-B-restricted ones. Evidence of both CMV infection and a matching HLA type came from public TCR beta signatures.

The TCR was taken from a human donor in good health (CMV status not recorded). Some clones in this sample may be carry-over from other donors' samples. V is TRBV6-1 and J is TRBJ2-5; D gene uncertain. Sequencing used cultured CD8+ T cells from PBMCs, obtained from culture after CMV antigen stimulation. In DNA, the CDR3 is TGTGCCAGCAGTCCACTCTTACAAGGACGGGAGACCCAGTACTTC. Its translation is CASSPLLQGRETQYF.